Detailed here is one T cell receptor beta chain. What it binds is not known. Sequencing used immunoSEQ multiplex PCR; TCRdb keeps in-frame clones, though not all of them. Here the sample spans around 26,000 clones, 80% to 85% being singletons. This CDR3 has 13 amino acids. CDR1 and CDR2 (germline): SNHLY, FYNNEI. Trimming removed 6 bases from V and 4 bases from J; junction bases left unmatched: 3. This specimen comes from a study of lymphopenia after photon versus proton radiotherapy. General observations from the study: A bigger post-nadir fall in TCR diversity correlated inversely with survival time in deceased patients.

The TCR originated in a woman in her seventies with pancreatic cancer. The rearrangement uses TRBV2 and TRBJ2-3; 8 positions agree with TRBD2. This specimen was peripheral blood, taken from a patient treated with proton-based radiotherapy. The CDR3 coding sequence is TGTGCCAGCAGGCGGGAGGAGGCAGATACGCAGTATTTT. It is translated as CASRREEADTQYF.